A single sample is the source of the 26 T cell receptor beta chains below, sequenced in a study of blood T cells in healthy people across ages. A J-beta primer mix and a sample-barcoded 5' primer were used in a second PCR of roughly 6 to 11 cycles. TCRdb re-analysed the 5' RACE reads in MiXCR, keeping a single row per CDR3 protein. The sample comprises roughly 1 million distinct CDR3 sequences, almost 25% of which are singletons, and less than 0.75% rests with the top ten. The sample was also reused in another study, on T cells of mothers and their children.

Source material: blood. Receptors originate from a girl aged 2-9 years in good health.

This sequence joins TRBV5-1 and TRBJ2-6; D unclear. The germline V and J ends were trimmed by 7 bases and 0 bases, with 14 bases remaining between them. Germline values: CDR1 SGHRS, CDR2 YFSETQ. The CDR3 is made up of 16 amino acids. The CDR3 DNA reads TGCGCCAGCGCAGACATGTCTCCCTCTGGGGCCAACGTCCTGACTTTC. This gives the protein CASADMSPSGANVLTF. The variable domain in full, completed from reference TRBV5-1 and TRBJ2-6, reads KAGVTQTPRYLIKTRGQQVTLSCSPISGHRSVSWYQQTPGQGLQFLFEYFSETQRNKGNFPGRFSGRQFSNSRSEMNVSTLELGDSALYLCASADMSPSGANVLTFGAGSRLTVL.

This clonotype showed up just a few times. The chain has TRBV12-3 or TRBV12-4 and TRBJ2-7, with D tentatively TRBD2 (6 bases). This CDR3 comprises 13 residues. The germline V and J ends were trimmed by 5 bases and 7 bases, with 15 bases remaining between them. CDR3 nucleotide sequence: TGTGCCAGCAGTCCCAACCTACTAGCAGAGCAGTACTTC. The encoded protein is CASSPNLLAEQYF.

The chain carries TRBV5-1 and TRBJ2-2; the D is unclear. Per the germline V gene, CDR1 is SGHRS and CDR2 is YFSETQ. Trimming pared 2 bases from V and 3 bases from J, leaving 14 bases between. The CDR3 contains 16 residues. CDR3 nucleotide sequence: TGCGCCAGCAGCTTTAATCCAGCCGGTGACACCGGGGAGCTGTTTTTT. Its protein is CASSFNPAGDTGELFF.

This clonotype appeared a few times. The chain employs TRBV7-9 and TRBJ2-5, with D tentatively TRBD1 (6 bases). There are 14 residues in the CDR3. With 6 bases removed from V and 4 bases from J, the gap between germline ends came to 15 bases. Germline V gene data show CDR1 as SEHNR and CDR2 as FQNEAQ (reference sequence). DNA of the CDR3: TGTGCCAGCAGTCTAGGAGAGGGGGTAGAGACCCAGTACTTC. Encoded protein: CASSLGEGVETQYF.

The V call is TRBV6-2 or TRBV6-3, the J call TRBJ2-7; D is uncertain. This CDR3 contains 15 residues. V lost 2 bases and J 3 bases, leaving 14 bases between the germline ends. The V gene's germline CDR1 is MNHEY and CDR2 SVGEGT. CDR3: CASSYDGYEGYEQYF. CDR3 coding DNA: TGTGCCAGCAGTTACGACGGCTATGAAGGCTACGAGCAGTACTTC.

A few counts support this clonotype. DNA for the CDR3: TGCAGTGCTCCCCAGAGGCCCCAGTACTTC. Translation: CSAPQRPQYF. The V gene is TRBV20-1, the J gene TRBJ2-5, with D unclear. Germline CDR1 is DFQATT and CDR2 is SNEGSKA (reference sequence). Trimming cost V 5 bases and J 9 bases, with 10 bases left between them. The CDR3 runs to 10 residues.

The chain employs TRBV12-3 or TRBV12-4 and TRBJ2-1; D possibly corresponds to TRBD2 (6 bases). This CDR3 region has 15 residues. Trimming left V 3 bases short and J 6 bases short, with 15 bases between. The DNA of the CDR3 is TGTGCCAGCAGTTTCGGGAGCTCCTCAGGCAATGAGCAGTTCTTC. Translation gives CASSFGSSSGNEQFF.

The gene calls are TRBV12-3 or TRBV12-4 and TRBJ2-5, with D possibly being TRBD1 (5 bases). Trimming pared 8 bases from V and 5 bases from J, leaving 15 bases between. The length of the CDR3 is 13 residues. CDR3 coding DNA: TGTGCCAGCTCGGCGAGGACAACGGAGACCCAGTACTTC. Protein: CASSARTTETQYF.

The rearrangement joins TRBV6-2 or TRBV6-3 to TRBJ1-6; 11 nucleotides align to TRBD1. Germline lookup yields CDR1 MNHEY and CDR2 SVGEGT. The CDR3 is 16 amino acids. The J segment lost 10 bases and the V segment lost 1 base, leaving 6 bases of the junction unmatched. CDR3 sequence reads: CASSYLFGTGGSPLHF. The CDR3 DNA is TGTGCCAGCAGTTACTTGTTCGGGACAGGGGGATCACCCCTCCACTTT.

V usage is TRBV7-8 and J usage is TRBJ2-5, with a possible D match to TRBD1 (6 bases). Trimming shortened V by 7 bases and J by 5 bases, and 17 bases separated the two germline ends. Germline CDR1 SGHVS, CDR2 FQNEAQ. The CDR3 loop spans 14 amino acids. This chain's CDR3 is CASIPTGVPETQYF. Here the CDR3 DNA reads TGTGCCAGCATACCGACAGGTGTTCCGGAGACCCAGTACTTC.

This clonotype was picked up a small number of times. The chain is built from TRBV15 and TRBJ2-1, with D perhaps matching TRBD1 (6 bases). Germline values: CDR1 LNHNV, CDR2 YYDKDF (reference sequence). The CDR3 runs 15 residues. V lost 4 bases to trimming and J lost 5 bases, with 15 bases between them. DNA for the CDR3: TGTGCCACCAGCACCCCCAGGGGTCCTAACAATGAGCAGTTCTTC. Translating it yields CATSTPRGPNNEQFF. The full variable domain, rest sourced from reference TRBV15 and TRBJ2-1, is DAMVIQNPRYQVTQFGKPVTLSCSQTLNHNVMYWYQQKSSQAPKLLFHYYDKDFNNEADTPDNFQSRRPNTSFCFLDIRSPGLGDTAMYLCATSTPRGPNNEQFFGPGTRLTVL.

This chain connects TRBV6-5 to TRBJ2-5; 10 nucleotides align to TRBD1. The CDR3 length is 18 residues. CDR1 and CDR2 (germline): MNHEY, SVGAGI. The V and J ends lost 2 bases and 4 bases, in that order; junction bases with no gene match: 13. The CDR3 spells CASSYANNRDRGRETQYF. The DNA for the CDR3 is TGTGCCAGCAGTTACGCGAACAACCGGGACAGGGGACGAGAGACCCAGTACTTC.

A few counts support this clonotype. The chain combines TRBV29-1 with TRBJ2-5; 13 bases map to TRBD2. J gave up 2 bases and V 6 bases, and 6 bases lay outside the gene matches. From germline, CDR1 is SQVTM and CDR2 ANQGSEA. There are 15 residues in the CDR3. The CDR3 is CSVELAGGIQETQYF. The CDR3 DNA sequence: TGCAGCGTGGAACTAGCGGGGGGGATTCAAGAGACCCAGTACTTC.

This clonotype appeared a few times. The rearrangement uses TRBV3-1 and TRBJ2-7; D could derive from TRBD1 or TRBD2 (5 bases each). The CDR3 is 17 residues long. Looked up from germline, CDR1 is LGHDT and CDR2 is YNNKEL (reference sequence). With 4 bases removed from V and 1 base from J, the gap between germline ends came to 20 bases. The CDR3 DNA reads as TGTGCCAGCAGCCCTAACCCCGGGGCAGGCATTTCCTACGAGCAGTACTTC. Its protein product is CASSPNPGAGISYEQYF.

The rearrangement links TRBV5-4 to TRBJ1-1, with D maybe TRBD1 (6 bases). CDR3 length: 15 amino acids. Per germline, CDR1 SGHNT and CDR2 YYREEE (reference sequence). V lost 0 bases to trimming and J lost 2 bases, with 11 bases between them. The CDR3 region is CASSLGQAQNTEAFF. CDR3 nucleotides: TGTGCCAGCAGCTTGGGACAGGCCCAAAACACTGAAGCTTTCTTT.

This chain connects TRBV29-1 to TRBJ2-5; no clear D. The germline CDR1 and CDR2 sequences are SQVTM and ANQGSEA. V lost 4 bases and J lost 4, with 10 bases in between. CDR3 length equals 12 residues. The DNA for the CDR3 is TGCAGCGTTGCATCAGGTTCAGAGACCCAGTACTTC. Residues: CSVASGSETQYF.

The chain uses TRBV5-1 and TRBJ2-3; the D is unclear. CDR3 length: 14 amino acids. Trimming took off 3 bases at V and 2 bases at J, with 10 bases between the two ends. In germline, CDR1 is SGHRS, CDR2 YFSETQ. The CDR3 here is CASSWSQITDTQYF. The DNA for the CDR3 is TGCGCCAGCAGCTGGTCCCAAATCACAGATACGCAGTATTTT. Filled out from reference TRBV5-1 and TRBJ2-3, the complete variable domain reads KAGVTQTPRYLIKTRGQQVTLSCSPISGHRSVSWYQQTPGQGLQFLFEYFSETQRNKGNFPGRFSGRQFSNSRSEMNVSTLELGDSALYLCASSWSQITDTQYFGPGTRLTVL.

This clonotype was found a few times. This chain uses TRBV29-1 with TRBJ2-7; D call uncertain. CDR1 and CDR2 (germline): SQVTM, ANQGSEA. The CDR3 is 13 residues long. V lost 2 bases to trimming and J lost 0 bases, with 8 bases between them. The CDR3 sequence: CSVESERSYEQYF. In nucleotides, the CDR3 is TGCAGCGTTGAAAGCGAGCGCTCCTACGAGCAGTACTTC.

This clonotype has only a few counts. The J gene is TRBJ2-4, the V gene TRBV7-3, with D tentatively TRBD1 (6 bases). Germline lookup yields CDR1 SGHTA and CDR2 FQGTGA. V was shortened by 2 bases and J by 9 bases, with 17 bases between the two germline ends. The CDR3 loop spans 15 amino acids. The CDR3 DNA follows: TGTGCCAGCAGCTTAGGTCTTGGGGGCGCGGGCATTCAGTACTTC. It specifies CASSLGLGGAGIQYF.

The V call is TRBV28, the J call TRBJ1-1; possibly TRBD1 for D (6 bases). V was clipped by 6 bases and J by 1 base, with 18 bases between them. CDR3 length equals 16 residues. Germline V gene data show CDR1 as MDHEN and CDR2 as SYDVKM. CDR3 nucleotides: TGTGCCAGCAGACCCCAAGGGGGATGGTCGAACACTGAAGCTTTCTTT. The encoded protein is CASRPQGGWSNTEAFF.

The chain is built from TRBV2 and TRBJ1-1, with D possibly TRBD1 on 5 matching bases. The CDR3 runs 14 residues. V dropped 5 bases and J dropped 3 bases, with 13 bases sitting between them. Germline CDR1 SNHLY, CDR2 FYNNEI. This CDR3 reads CASSTKGLYTEAFF. CDR3 DNA sequence: TGTGCCAGCAGTACCAAGGGACTGTACACTGAAGCTTTCTTT.

This clonotype has more than one count but fewer than ten. V is TRBV6-6 and J is TRBJ1-3; D ambiguous. The germline CDR1 and CDR2 sequences are MNHNY and SVGAGI (reference sequence). The CDR3 extends over 13 amino acids. Deletions cut 6 bases from V and 0 bases from J, with 6 bases between. The CDR3 protein is CASRLPSGNTIYF. The CDR3 region has the DNA TGTGCCAGCAGACTACCCTCTGGAAACACCATATATTTT.

This chain joins TRBV29-1 and TRBJ1-2; no definite D call. Per germline, CDR1 SQVTM and CDR2 ANQGSEA. Trimming removed 6 bases from V and 5 bases from J, with 16 bases in between. This CDR3 has 13 residues. CDR3 DNA: TGCAGCGTAGTATTTACGAAGGATTATGGCTACACCTTC. Residues: CSVVFTKDYGYTF. Full variable domain (outside the CDR3, taken from reference TRBV29-1 and TRBJ1-2): SAVISQKPSRDICQRGTSLTIQCQVDSQVTMMFWYRQQPGQSLTLIATANQGSEATYESGFVIDKFPISRPNLTFSTLTVSNMSPEDSSIYLCSVVFTKDYGYTFGSGTRLTVV.

This chain connects TRBV7-2 to TRBJ2-7; no reliable D call. V gave up 3 bases and J gave up 4 bases, with 16 bases separating them. The CDR3 covers 15 residues. From germline, CDR1 is SGHTA and CDR2 FQGNSA. The CDR3 is CASSFDGLGAYEQYF. The DNA for the CDR3 is TGTGCCAGCAGCTTCGATGGGCTAGGCGCGTACGAGCAGTACTTC. The full variable domain, rest sourced from reference TRBV7-2 and TRBJ2-7, is GAGVSQSPSNKVTEKGKDVELRCDPISGHTALYWYRQSLGQGLEFLIYFQGNSAPDKSGLPSDRFSAERTGGSVSTLTIQRTQQEDSAVYLCASSFDGLGAYEQYFGPGTRLTVT.

The rearrangement uses TRBV7-9 and TRBJ1-1, with D uncertain. Per the germline V gene, CDR1 is SEHNR and CDR2 is FQNEAQ (reference sequence). The CDR3 sequence is 15 residues long. Between the trimmed V and J ends, which lost 2 bases and 0 bases, there was a span of 10 bases. In nucleotides, the CDR3 is TGTGCCAGCAGCTTATTGTGGGAAATGAACACTGAAGCTTTCTTT. This sequence encodes CASSLLWEMNTEAFF.

The sample holds a few counts of this clonotype. The genes are TRBV29-1 and TRBJ1-4; TRBD1 is a possible D gene (6 bases). This CDR3 has 12 amino acids. Trimming removed 4 bases at V and 8 bases at J, with 11 bases between. CDR1 SQVTM and CDR2 ANQGSEA come from the germline V gene. CDR3 residues: CSVGRGEEKLFF. The CDR3 nucleotides are TGCAGCGTTGGGAGGGGGGAGGAAAAACTGTTTTTT.